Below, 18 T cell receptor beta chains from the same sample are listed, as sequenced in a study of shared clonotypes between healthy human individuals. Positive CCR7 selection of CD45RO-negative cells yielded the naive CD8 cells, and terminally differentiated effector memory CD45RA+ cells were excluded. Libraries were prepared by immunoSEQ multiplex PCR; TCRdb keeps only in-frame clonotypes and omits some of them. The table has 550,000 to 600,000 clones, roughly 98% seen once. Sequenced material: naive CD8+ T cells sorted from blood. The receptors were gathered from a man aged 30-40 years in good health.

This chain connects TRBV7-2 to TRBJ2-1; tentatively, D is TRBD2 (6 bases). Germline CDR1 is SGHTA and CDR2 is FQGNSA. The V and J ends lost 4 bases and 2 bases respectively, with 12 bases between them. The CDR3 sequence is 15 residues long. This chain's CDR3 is CASSSETRTYNEQFF. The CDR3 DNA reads TGTGCCAGCAGCTCAGAGACTAGGACCTACAATGAGCAGTTCTTC. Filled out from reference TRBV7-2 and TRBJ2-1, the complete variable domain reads GAGVSQSPSNKVTEKGKDVELRCDPISGHTALYWYRQSLGQGLEFLIYFQGNSAPDKSGLPSDRFSAERTGGSVSTLTIQRTQQEDSAVYLCASSSETRTYNEQFFGPGTRLTVL.

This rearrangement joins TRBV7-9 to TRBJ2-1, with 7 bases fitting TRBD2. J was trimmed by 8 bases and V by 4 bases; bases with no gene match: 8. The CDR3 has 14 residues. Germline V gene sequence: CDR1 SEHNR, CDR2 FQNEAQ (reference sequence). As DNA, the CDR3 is TGTGCCAGCAGCTCTGCGGGAGTATCATATGAGCAGTTCTTC. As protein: CASSSAGVSYEQFF.

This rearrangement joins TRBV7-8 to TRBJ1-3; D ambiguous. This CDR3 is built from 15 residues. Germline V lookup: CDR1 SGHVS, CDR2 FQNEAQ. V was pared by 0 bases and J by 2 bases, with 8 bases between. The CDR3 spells CASSLARTAGNTIYF. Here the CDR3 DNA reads TGTGCCAGCAGCTTAGCGAGGACGGCTGGAAACACCATATATTTT.

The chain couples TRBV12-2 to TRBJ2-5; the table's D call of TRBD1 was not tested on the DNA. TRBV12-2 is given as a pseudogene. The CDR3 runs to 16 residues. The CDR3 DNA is TGTGCAAGTCGCTCCCGGGACAGGGGGCGCGGGGAGACCCAGTACTTC. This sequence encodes CASRSRDRGRGETQYF.

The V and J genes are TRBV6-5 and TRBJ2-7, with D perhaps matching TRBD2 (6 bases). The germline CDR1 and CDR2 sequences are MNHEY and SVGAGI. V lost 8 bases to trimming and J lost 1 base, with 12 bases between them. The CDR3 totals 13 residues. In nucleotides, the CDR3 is TGTGCCAGCGGGAGCGGGCGTTCCTACGAGCAGTACTTC. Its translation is CASGSGRSYEQYF.

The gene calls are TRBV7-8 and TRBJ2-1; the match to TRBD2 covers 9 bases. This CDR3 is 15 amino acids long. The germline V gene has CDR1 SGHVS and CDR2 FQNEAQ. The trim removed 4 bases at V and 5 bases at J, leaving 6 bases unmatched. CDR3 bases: TGTGCCAGCAGCTATGGACTAGCGTATGACAATGAGCAGTTCTTC. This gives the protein CASSYGLAYDNEQFF.

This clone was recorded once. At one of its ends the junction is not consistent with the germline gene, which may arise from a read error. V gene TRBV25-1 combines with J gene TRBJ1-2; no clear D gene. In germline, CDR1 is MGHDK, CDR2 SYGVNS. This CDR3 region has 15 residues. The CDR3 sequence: CASSELGSPKYGYTF. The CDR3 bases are TGTGCCAGCAGTGAATTGGGTTCACCTAAGTATGGCTACACCTTC.

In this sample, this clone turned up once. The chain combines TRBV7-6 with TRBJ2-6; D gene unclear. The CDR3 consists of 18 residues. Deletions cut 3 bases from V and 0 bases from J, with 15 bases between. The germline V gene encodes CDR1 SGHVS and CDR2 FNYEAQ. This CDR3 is CASSFRAAGYSGANVLTF. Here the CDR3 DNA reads TGTGCCAGCAGCTTTCGAGCCGCAGGCTACTCTGGGGCCAACGTCCTGACTTTC.

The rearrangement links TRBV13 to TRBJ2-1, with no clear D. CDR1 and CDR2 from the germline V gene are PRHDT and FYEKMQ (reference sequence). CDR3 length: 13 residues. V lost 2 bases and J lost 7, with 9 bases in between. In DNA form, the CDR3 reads TGTGCCAGCAGCTTACCCTCAACAAATGAGCAGTTCTTC. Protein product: CASSLPSTNEQFF.

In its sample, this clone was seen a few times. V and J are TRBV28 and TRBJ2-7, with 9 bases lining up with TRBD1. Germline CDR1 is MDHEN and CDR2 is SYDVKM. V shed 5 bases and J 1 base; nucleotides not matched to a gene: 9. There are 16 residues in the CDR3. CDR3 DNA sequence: TGTGCCAGCAGTCGCGGGACAGGGACGGGTTCCTACGAGCAGTACTTC. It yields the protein CASSRGTGTGSYEQYF.

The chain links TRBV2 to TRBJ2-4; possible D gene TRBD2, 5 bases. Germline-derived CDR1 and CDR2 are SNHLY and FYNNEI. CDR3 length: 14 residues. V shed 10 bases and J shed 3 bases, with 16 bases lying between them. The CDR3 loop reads CATRPLRDKNIQYF. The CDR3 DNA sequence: TGTGCCACCCGGCCCCTCCGGGACAAAAACATTCAGTACTTC.

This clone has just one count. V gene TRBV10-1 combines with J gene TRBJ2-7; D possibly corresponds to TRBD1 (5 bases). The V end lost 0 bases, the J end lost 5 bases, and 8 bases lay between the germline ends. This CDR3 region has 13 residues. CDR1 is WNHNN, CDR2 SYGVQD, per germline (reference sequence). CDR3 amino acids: CASSESGLDEQYF. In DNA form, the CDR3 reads TGCGCCAGCAGTGAGTCGGGGCTAGACGAGCAGTACTTC.

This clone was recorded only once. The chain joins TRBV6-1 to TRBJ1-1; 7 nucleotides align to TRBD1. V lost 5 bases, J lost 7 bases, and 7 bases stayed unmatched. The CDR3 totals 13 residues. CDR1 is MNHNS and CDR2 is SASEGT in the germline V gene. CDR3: CASSKTGAGEAFF. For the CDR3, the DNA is TGTGCCAGCAGTAAAACAGGGGCCGGTGAAGCTTTCTTT.

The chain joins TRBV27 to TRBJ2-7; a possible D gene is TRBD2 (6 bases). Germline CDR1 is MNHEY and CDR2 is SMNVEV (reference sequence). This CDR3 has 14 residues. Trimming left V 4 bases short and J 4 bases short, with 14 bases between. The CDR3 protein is CASSWAGGTYEQYF. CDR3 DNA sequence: TGTGCCAGCAGTTGGGCCGGGGGAACGTACGAGCAGTACTTC.

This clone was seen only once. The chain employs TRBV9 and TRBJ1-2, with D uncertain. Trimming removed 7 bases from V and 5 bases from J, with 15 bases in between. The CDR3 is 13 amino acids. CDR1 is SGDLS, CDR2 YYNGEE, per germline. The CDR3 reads CASGMTLPYGYTF. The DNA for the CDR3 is TGTGCCAGCGGGATGACTCTCCCATATGGCTACACCTTC.

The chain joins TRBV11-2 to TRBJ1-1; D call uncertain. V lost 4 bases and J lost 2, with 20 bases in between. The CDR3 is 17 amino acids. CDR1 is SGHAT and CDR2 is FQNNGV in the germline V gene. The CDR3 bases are TGTGCCAGCAGCTCAATGTGGAGAGGGCTAGAAAACACTGAAGCTTTCTTT. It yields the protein CASSSMWRGLENTEAFF. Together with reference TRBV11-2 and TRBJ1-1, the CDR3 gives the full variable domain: EAGVAQSPRYKIIEKRQSVAFWCNPISGHATLYWYQQILGQGPKLLIQFQNNGVVDDSQLPKDRFSAERLKGVDSTLKIQPAKLEDSAVYLCASSSMWRGLENTEAFFGQGTRLTVV.

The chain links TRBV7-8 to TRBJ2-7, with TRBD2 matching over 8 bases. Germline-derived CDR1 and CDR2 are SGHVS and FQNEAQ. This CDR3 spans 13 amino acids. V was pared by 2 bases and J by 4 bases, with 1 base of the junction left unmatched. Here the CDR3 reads CASSLSGGYEQYF. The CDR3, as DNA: TGTGCCAGCAGCTTATCGGGGGGGTACGAGCAGTACTTC.

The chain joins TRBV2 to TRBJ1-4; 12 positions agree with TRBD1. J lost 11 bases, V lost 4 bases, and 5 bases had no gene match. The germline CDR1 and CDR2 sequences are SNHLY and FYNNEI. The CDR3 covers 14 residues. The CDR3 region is CASSAGQGARKLFF. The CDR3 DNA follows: TGTGCCAGCAGTGCGGGACAGGGGGCGAGGAAACTGTTTTTT. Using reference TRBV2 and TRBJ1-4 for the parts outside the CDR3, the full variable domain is EPEVTQTPSHQVTQMGQEVILRCVPISNHLYFYWYRQILGQKVEFLVSFYNNEISEKSEIFDDQFSVERPDGSNFTLKIRSTKLEDSAMYFCASSAGQGARKLFFGSGTQLSVL.